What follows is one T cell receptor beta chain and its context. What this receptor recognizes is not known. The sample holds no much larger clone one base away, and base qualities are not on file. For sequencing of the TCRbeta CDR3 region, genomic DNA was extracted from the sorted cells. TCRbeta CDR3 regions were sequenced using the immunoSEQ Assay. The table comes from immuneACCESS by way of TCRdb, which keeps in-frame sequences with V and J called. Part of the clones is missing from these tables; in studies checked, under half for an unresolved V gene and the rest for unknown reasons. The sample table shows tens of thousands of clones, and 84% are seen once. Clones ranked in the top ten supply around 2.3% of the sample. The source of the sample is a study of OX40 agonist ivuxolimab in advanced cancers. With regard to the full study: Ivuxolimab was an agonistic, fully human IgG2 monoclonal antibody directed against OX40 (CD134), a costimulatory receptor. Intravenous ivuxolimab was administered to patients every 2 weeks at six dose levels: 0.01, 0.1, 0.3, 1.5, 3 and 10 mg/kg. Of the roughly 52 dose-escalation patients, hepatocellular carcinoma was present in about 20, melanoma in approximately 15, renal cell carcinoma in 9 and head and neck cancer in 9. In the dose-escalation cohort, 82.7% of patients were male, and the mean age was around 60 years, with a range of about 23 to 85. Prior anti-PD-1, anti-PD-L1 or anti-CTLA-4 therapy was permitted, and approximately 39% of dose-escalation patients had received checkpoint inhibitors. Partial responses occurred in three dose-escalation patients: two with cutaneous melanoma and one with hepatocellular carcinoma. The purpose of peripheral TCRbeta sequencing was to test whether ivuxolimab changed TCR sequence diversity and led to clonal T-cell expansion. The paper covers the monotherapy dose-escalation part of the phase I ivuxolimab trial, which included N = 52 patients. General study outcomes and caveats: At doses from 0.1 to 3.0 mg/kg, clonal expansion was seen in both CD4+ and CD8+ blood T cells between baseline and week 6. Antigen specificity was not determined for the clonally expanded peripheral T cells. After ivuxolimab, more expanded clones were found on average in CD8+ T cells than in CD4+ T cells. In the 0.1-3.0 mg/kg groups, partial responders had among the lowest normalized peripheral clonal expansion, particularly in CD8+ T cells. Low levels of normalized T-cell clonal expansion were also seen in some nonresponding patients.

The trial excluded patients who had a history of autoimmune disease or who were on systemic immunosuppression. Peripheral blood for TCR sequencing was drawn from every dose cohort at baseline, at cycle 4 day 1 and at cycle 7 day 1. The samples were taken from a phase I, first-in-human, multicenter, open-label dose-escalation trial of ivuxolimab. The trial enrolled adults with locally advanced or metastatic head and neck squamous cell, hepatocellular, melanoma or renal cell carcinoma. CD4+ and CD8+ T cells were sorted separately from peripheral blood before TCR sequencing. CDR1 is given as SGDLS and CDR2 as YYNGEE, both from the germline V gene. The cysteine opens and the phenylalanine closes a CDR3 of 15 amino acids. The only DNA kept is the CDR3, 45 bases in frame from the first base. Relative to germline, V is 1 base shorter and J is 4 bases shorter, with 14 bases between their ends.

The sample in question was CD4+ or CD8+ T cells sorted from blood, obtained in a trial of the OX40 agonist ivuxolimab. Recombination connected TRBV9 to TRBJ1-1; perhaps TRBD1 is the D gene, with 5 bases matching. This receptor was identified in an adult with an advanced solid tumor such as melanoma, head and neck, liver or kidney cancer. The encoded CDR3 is CASSVQAGLGTEAFF. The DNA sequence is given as TGTGCCAGCAGCGTACAGGCAGGGTTGGGCACTGAAGCTTTCTTT. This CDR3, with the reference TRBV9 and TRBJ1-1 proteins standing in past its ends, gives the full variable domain DSGVTQTPKHLITATGQRVTLRCSPRSGDLSVYWYQQSLDQGLQFLIQYYNGEERAKGNILERFSAQQFPDLHSELNLSSLELGDSALYFCASSVQAGLGTEAFFGQGTRLTVV.